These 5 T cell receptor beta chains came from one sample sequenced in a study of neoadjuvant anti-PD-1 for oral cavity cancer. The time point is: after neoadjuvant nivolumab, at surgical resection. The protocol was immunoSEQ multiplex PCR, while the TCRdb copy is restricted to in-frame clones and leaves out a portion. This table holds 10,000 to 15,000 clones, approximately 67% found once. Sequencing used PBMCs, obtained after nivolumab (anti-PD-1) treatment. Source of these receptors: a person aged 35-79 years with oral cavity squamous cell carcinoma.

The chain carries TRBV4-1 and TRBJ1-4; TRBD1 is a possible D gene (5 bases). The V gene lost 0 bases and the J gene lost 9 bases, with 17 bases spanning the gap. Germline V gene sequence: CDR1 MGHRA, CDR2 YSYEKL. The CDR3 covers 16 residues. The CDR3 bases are TGCGCCAGCAGCCAAGAGTGGGGCCCAGGGATGAAAAAACTGTTTTTT. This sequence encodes CASSQEWGPGMKKLFF.

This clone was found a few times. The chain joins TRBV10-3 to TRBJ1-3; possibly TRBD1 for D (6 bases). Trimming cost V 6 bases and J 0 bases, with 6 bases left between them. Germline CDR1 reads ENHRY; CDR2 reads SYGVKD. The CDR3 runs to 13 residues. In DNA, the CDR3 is TGTGCCATCAGGGACAGCTCTGGAAACACCATATATTTT. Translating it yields CAIRDSSGNTIYF.

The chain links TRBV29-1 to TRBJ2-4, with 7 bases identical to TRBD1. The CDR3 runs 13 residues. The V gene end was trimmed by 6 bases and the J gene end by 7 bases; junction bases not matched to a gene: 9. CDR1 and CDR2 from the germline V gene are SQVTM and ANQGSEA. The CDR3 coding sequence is TGCAGCGTCGATACAGGGGTGGAGAACATTCAGTACTTC. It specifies CSVDTGVENIQYF.

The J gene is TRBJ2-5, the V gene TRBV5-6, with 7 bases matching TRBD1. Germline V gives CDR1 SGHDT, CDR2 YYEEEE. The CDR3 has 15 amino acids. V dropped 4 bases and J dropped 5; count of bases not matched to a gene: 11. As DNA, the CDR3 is TGTGCCAGCAGCCGCCCCCAGGACAGGTTGGAGACCCAGTACTTC. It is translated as CASSRPQDRLETQYF.

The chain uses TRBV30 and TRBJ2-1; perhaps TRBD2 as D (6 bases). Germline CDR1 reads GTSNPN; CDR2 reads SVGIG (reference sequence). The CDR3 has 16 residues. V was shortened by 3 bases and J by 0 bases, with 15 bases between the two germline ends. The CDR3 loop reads CAWRGGWASSYNEQFF. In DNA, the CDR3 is TGTGCCTGGAGGGGGGGTTGGGCAAGCTCCTACAATGAGCAGTTCTTC.